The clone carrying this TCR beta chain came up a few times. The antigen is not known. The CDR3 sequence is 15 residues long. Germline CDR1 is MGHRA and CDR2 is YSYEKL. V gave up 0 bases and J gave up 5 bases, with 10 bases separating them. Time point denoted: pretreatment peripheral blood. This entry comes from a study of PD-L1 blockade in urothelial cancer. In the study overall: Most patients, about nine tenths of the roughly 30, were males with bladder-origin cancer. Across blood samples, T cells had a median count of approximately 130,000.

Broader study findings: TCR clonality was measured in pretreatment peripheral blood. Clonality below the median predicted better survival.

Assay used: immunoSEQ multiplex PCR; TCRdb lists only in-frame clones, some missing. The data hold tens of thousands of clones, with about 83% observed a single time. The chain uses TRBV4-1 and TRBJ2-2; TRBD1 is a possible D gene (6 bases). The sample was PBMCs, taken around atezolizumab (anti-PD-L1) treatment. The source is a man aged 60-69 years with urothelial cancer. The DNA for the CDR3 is TGCGCCAGCAGCCAAGATCCCAGGGGAACCGGGGAGCTGTTTTTT. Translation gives CASSQDPRGTGELFF.